Following are 9 T cell receptor beta chains from one sample sequenced in a study of blood T cell repertoires in COVID-19. Sequencing was performed with immunoSEQ multiplex PCR; in TCRdb, only in-frame clones are kept and a portion is missing. The top ten hold roughly 3.2% of the sample, which has approximately 500,000 clones, roughly 88% seen once. The material sequenced was peripheral blood. Every receptor here comes from a human donor in a cohort sampled during active COVID-19.

The J gene is TRBJ1-2, the V gene TRBV6-5; D is undetermined. Trimming removed 6 bases from V and 5 bases from J, with 4 bases in between. This CDR3 has 10 amino acids. Germline CDR1 is MNHEY and CDR2 is SVGAGI. Here the CDR3 reads CASSLYGYTF. CDR3 bases: TGTGCCAGCAGCCTTTATGGCTACACCTTC.

V and J are TRBV27 and TRBJ2-7, with 7 bases matching TRBD2. Germline lookup yields CDR1 MNHEY and CDR2 SMNVEV (reference sequence). The CDR3 contains 17 residues. The J segment lost 8 bases and the V segment lost 5 bases, leaving 21 bases of the junction unmatched. The CDR3 region has the DNA TGTGCCAGCAGTCCCCCCTTATTGGGTGCGGGAGTATCCAAGCAGTACTTC. It specifies CASSPPLLGAGVSKQYF.

The rearrangement joins TRBV6-4 to TRBJ2-3; 13 bases agree with TRBD2. This CDR3 region has 17 residues. Germline V gives CDR1 MRHNA, CDR2 SNTAGT. V trimming: 0 bases; J trimming: 5 bases; junction bases outside the gene matches: 5. In DNA form, the CDR3 reads TGTGCCAGCAGTGACTCTGGACTAGCGGGAGTAGGAGATACGCAGTATTTT. Translation gives CASSDSGLAGVGDTQYF.

A few counts support this clone. V and J are TRBV30 and TRBJ1-2; D gene uncertain. Trimming removed 3 bases at V and 7 bases at J, with 30 bases between. Germline loops: CDR1 GTSNPN, CDR2 SVGIG (reference sequence). The CDR3 is made up of 18 amino acids. CDR3 nucleotide sequence: TGTGCCTGGAGGGCCGGGAAACCTACTTACCTACTTATGAGTGGCTACACCTTC. It translates to CAWRAGKPTYLLMSGYTF.

The rearrangement links TRBV19 to TRBJ2-2; D is perhaps TRBD1 (6 bases). Germline-derived CDR1 and CDR2 are LNHDA and SQIVND (reference sequence). V was cut by 7 bases and J by 6 bases, with 12 bases left in between. This CDR3 is 13 amino acids long. The CDR3 bases are TGTGCCAGTAACTTGGGGGCTGCCGGGGAGCTGTTTTTT. Protein sequence: CASNLGAAGELFF.

The chain employs TRBV7-9 and TRBJ1-1; 10 positions agree with TRBD1. V gave up 1 base and J gave up 9 bases; unmatched junction bases: 8. Germline V CDR1 and CDR2: SEHNR, FQNEAQ (reference sequence). The CDR3 runs to 15 residues. This chain's CDR3 is CASSLDVRGQGKAFF. The CDR3 nucleotides read TGTGCCAGCAGCTTAGATGTTAGGGGACAGGGGAAAGCTTTCTTT.

This chain links TRBV19 with TRBJ1-5; 10 bases are a match to TRBD1. The germline CDR1 and CDR2 sequences are LNHDA and SQIVND (reference sequence). The junction had 1 base not matched to a gene; V was cut back by 4 bases and J by 1 base. This CDR3 spans 15 amino acids. In DNA form, the CDR3 reads TGTGCCAGTAGTAGGACAGGGGGAAGCAATCAGCCCCAGCATTTT. It codes for CASSRTGGSNQPQHF.

The V gene is TRBV19, the J gene TRBJ2-5; 9 positions agree with TRBD1. Looked up from germline, CDR1 is LNHDA and CDR2 is SQIVND (reference sequence). V shed 5 bases, J shed 1 base, and the junction held 8 bases outside the gene matches. The CDR3 is made up of 16 amino acids. In nucleotides, the CDR3 is TGTGCCAGTAGTCCCTGGACAGGGGAGAGCCAAGAGACCCAGTACTTC. Protein sequence: CASSPWTGESQETQYF. Full variable domain (remainder filled in from reference TRBV19 and TRBJ2-5): DGGITQSPKYLFRKEGQNVTLSCEQNLNHDAMYWYRQDPGQGLRLIYYSQIVNDFQKGDIAEGYSVSREKKESFPLTVTSAQKNPTAFYLCASSPWTGESQETQYFGPGTRLLVL.

The rearrangement links TRBV2 to TRBJ2-5, with D possibly TRBD2 on 6 matching bases. The CDR3 spans 13 residues. Trimming removed 7 bases from V and 3 bases from J, with 12 bases in between. CDR1 SNHLY and CDR2 FYNNEI come from the germline V gene. CDR3 protein: CASTWDSEETQYF. DNA of the CDR3: TGTGCCAGCACCTGGGACTCGGAAGAGACCCAGTACTTC.